This T cell receptor (beta chain) was retrieved from a study of T-cell memory formation after mild COVID-19. TCRdb used MiXCR to reprocess the 5' RACE reads, holding one entry per CDR3 protein. The sample shows 300,000 to 400,000 distinct CDR3 sequences, roughly an eighth of them seen only once. Many counts were recorded for this clonotype. Looked up from germline, CDR1 is SGDLS and CDR2 is YYNGEE. V shed 4 bases and J shed 3 bases, with 12 bases lying between them. The CDR3 contains 14 residues. The TCR was taken from a man aged 18-30 years who had mild COVID-19 (a few samples of this study predate the infection). Cell type and time point are not known. The specimen was PBMCs or a T cell subset sorted from them (not recorded which). The rearrangement links TRBV9 to TRBJ2-3; D is undetermined. CDR3 coding DNA: TGTGCCAGCAGCCTAGACTCCCCAACAGATACGCAGTATTTT. Translation gives CASSLDSPTDTQYF.